The sequence of this TCR beta chain was determined in a study of long-term antiretroviral therapy in people with HIV. Version v3.0 of the immunoSEQ assay was performed at survey level. Some clones are missing from TCRdb's copy, which holds only in-frame ones; the method was immunoSEQ multiplex PCR. The sample holds around 27,000 clones, about 91% seen once. The V segment lost 5 bases and the J segment 5 bases; nucleotides outside the gene matches: 6. The CDR3 loop spans 14 amino acids. The germline gives CDR1 LNHDA, CDR2 SQIVND (reference sequence). About this clone itself: The antigen remains unidentified.

Study-level findings and limits: Patients on ART gained diversity, which nonetheless stayed below transplant donor controls.

This sequence originates from a man aged 25 to 40 with HIV. The chain couples TRBV19 to TRBJ1-5; 7 bases match TRBD1. The sample was unsorted PBMCs, taken about 4.5 years after starting antiretroviral therapy. The CDR3 DNA reads as TGTGCCAGTAGTCGTGACAGGGAAGATCAGCCCCAGCATTTT. Its protein is CASSRDREDQPQHF.